Shown below are 26 T cell receptor beta chains from a single sample sequenced in a study of cytomegalovirus exposure and HLA in healthy donors. The primer mix had 60 Vbeta and 13 Jbeta primers. Here immunoSEQ multiplex PCR was the method, and the copy in TCRdb shows in-frame clones only, minus some. The table shows about 98,000 clones, with 81% occurring only once. The sample consisted of PBMCs. The origin of the receptors is a middle-aged man in good health and CMV-seronegative.

In this sample, this clone turned up once. The CDR3 DNA follows: TGTGCCAGCAGGGGCGACGGAGGCGCGGGGGATACGCAGTATTTT. Residues: CASRGDGGAGDTQYF. The rearrangement joins TRBV2 to TRBJ2-3, with a possible D match to TRBD2 (6 bases). This CDR3 is built from 15 residues. V lost 6 bases, J lost 6 bases, and 19 bases lay in between. CDR1 is SNHLY, CDR2 FYNNEI, per germline. Complete variable domain (other parts from reference TRBV2 and TRBJ2-3): EPEVTQTPSHQVTQMGQEVILRCVPISNHLYFYWYRQILGQKVEFLVSFYNNEISEKSEIFDDQFSVERPDGSNFTLKIRSTKLEDSAMYFCASRGDGGAGDTQYFGPGTRLTVL.

The chain couples TRBV7-2 to TRBJ1-1; no firm D call. The CDR3 spans 13 residues. Germline V gene sequence: CDR1 SGHTA, CDR2 FQGNSA. V was trimmed by 1 base and J by 1 base, leaving 4 bases between them. The CDR3 loop is CASSLGANTEAFF. CDR3 coding DNA: TGTGCCAGCAGCTTAGGGGCGAACACTGAAGCTTTCTTT.

V gene TRBV5-6 combines with J gene TRBJ1-1; D call uncertain. Looked up from germline, CDR1 is SGHDT and CDR2 is YYEEEE. The CDR3 is 13 amino acids. Trimming cost V 4 bases and J 1 base, with 8 bases left between them. The CDR3 DNA is TGTGCCAGCAGCCCCAGTGGGAACACTGAAGCTTTCTTT. Translated: CASSPSGNTEAFF. Filled out from reference TRBV5-6 and TRBJ1-1, the complete variable domain reads DAGVTQSPTHLIKTRGQQVTLRCSPKSGHDTVSWYQQALGQGPQFIFQYYEEEERQRGNFPDRFSGHQFPNYSSELNVNALLLGDSALYLCASSPSGNTEAFFGQGTRLTVV.

This rearrangement joins TRBV11-2 to TRBJ2-1, with TRBD2 matching over 10 bases. The V and J ends lost 1 base and 2 bases, in that order; junction bases with no gene match: 2. CDR3 size: 16 residues. CDR1 is SGHAT, CDR2 FQNNGV, per germline. The CDR3 bases are TGTGCCAGCAGCTTAGGCCTAGCGGGGGCCTACAATGAGCAGTTCTTC. This encodes CASSLGLAGAYNEQFF.

The chain joins TRBV19 to TRBJ1-5, with a possible D match to TRBD1 (5 bases). Germline values: CDR1 LNHDA, CDR2 SQIVND (reference sequence). The CDR3 has 15 amino acids. Trimming stripped 3 bases from V and 9 bases from J, with 18 bases between. The CDR3 DNA is TGTGCCAGTAGTATCCCCGACAGTAGGAGGGGGCCCCAGCATTTT. Translation gives CASSIPDSRRGPQHF.

The J gene is TRBJ2-3, the V gene TRBV27, with 11 bases fitting TRBD1. Germline-derived CDR1 and CDR2 are MNHEY and SMNVEV (reference sequence). V was clipped by 4 bases and J by 2 bases; unmatched bases: 8. CDR3 length: 17 residues. This chain's CDR3 is CASSSYRTGGFTDTQYF. For the CDR3, the DNA is TGTGCCAGCAGTTCGTACCGGACAGGGGGCTTCACAGATACGCAGTATTTT.

This chain connects TRBV10-3 to TRBJ2-3; 10 nucleotides line up with TRBD1. Germline CDR1 and CDR2: ENHRY and SYGVKD. The CDR3 consists of 16 residues. The V and J ends lost 6 bases and 5 bases, in that order; junction bases with no gene match: 11. CDR3 region: CAISAADRGRGDTQYF. CDR3 DNA sequence: TGTGCCATCAGCGCTGCAGACAGGGGGCGTGGAGATACGCAGTATTTT.

This chain joins TRBV5-3 and TRBJ2-1; possible D gene TRBD2, 6 bases. TRBV5-3 is an ORF, and what it does is uncertain. The CDR3 consists of 14 residues. Trimming removed 4 bases from V and 3 bases from J, with 11 bases in between. As DNA, the CDR3 is TGTGCCAGAAGCGTAGGGACTTTCTACAATGAGCAGTTCTTC. Encoded protein: CARSVGTFYNEQFF.

This clone appeared a single time. The DNA of the CDR3 is TGCAGCGTTGAAGGTCGGGGTTGGGACTACGAGCAGTACTTC. Amino acid sequence: CSVEGRGWDYEQYF. The chain uses TRBV29-1 and TRBJ2-7; a possible D gene is TRBD2 (5 bases). Germline values: CDR1 SQVTM, CDR2 ANQGSEA. There are 14 residues in the CDR3. The V and J ends lost 1 base and 3 bases respectively, with 13 bases between them.

This rearrangement joins TRBV9 to TRBJ2-1, with TRBD2 matching over 7 bases. CDR1 and CDR2 from the germline V gene are SGDLS and YYNGEE. V was clipped by 3 bases and J by 8 bases; unmatched bases: 5. The CDR3 has 13 amino acids. CDR3 DNA: TGTGCCAGCAGCGGAGACCGGGGGGATGAGCAGTTCTTC. Protein sequence: CASSGDRGDEQFF.

V gene TRBV5-1 combines with J gene TRBJ2-5, with TRBD2 matching over 15 bases. J gave up 7 bases and V 4 bases, and 5 bases lay outside the gene matches. The CDR3 runs 15 residues. Germline values: CDR1 SGHRS, CDR2 YFSETQ. The CDR3 reads CASSDGTSGGRTQYF. In nucleotides, the CDR3 is TGCGCCAGCAGCGACGGGACTAGCGGGGGGAGGACCCAGTACTTC.

This rearrangement joins TRBV27 to TRBJ1-1; D gene uncertain. The V end lost 5 bases, the J end lost 0 bases, and 13 bases lay between the germline ends. This CDR3 is 15 amino acids long. The germline V gene encodes CDR1 MNHEY and CDR2 SMNVEV (reference sequence). CDR3 bases: TGTGCCAGCAGTCCTGACTCCCGAGTGAACACTGAAGCTTTCTTT. Encoded protein: CASSPDSRVNTEAFF.

The table lists this clone with a few counts. V is TRBV7-9 and J is TRBJ2-3; D gene uncertain. CDR3 length: 11 residues. The V end was cut by 3 bases, the J end by 4 bases, with 2 bases between. Germline CDR1 reads SEHNR; CDR2 reads FQNEAQ (reference sequence). The CDR3 coding sequence is TGTGCCAGCAGCTTCTCAGATACGCAGTATTTT. Amino acids: CASSFSDTQYF.

The chain combines TRBV19 with TRBJ2-2; D is ambiguous. Trimming removed 5 bases at V and 6 bases at J, with 7 bases between. CDR1 is LNHDA and CDR2 is SQIVND in the germline V gene (reference sequence). The CDR3 covers 12 residues. The CDR3 region has the DNA TGTGCCAGTAGTTCTCTCCCCGGGGAGCTGTTTTTT. Encoded protein: CASSSLPGELFF.

The rearrangement uses TRBV5-4 and TRBJ1-1; D is undetermined. The CDR3 is made up of 13 amino acids. Germline lookup yields CDR1 SGHNT and CDR2 YYREEE (reference sequence). V gave up 0 bases and J gave up 7 bases, with 10 bases separating them. The CDR3 nucleotides read TGTGCCAGCAGCTTGGAGGCGGTTAGTGAAGCTTTCTTT. It codes for CASSLEAVSEAFF.

V gene TRBV6-1 combines with J gene TRBJ1-2; TRBD1 is a possible D gene (6 bases). V was trimmed by 2 bases and J by 6 bases, leaving 19 bases between them. CDR1 is MNHNS and CDR2 is SASEGT in the germline V gene. This CDR3 spans 16 amino acids. The CDR3 reads CASSERGVGGGDGYTF. CDR3 coding DNA: TGTGCCAGCAGTGAAAGGGGAGTTGGGGGGGGCGATGGCTACACCTTC.

The chain joins TRBV14 to TRBJ1-2, with D possibly being TRBD1 (5 bases). The CDR3 is made up of 17 amino acids. Per the germline V gene, CDR1 is SGHDN and CDR2 is FVKESK. Deletions cut 0 bases from V and 6 bases from J, with 20 bases between. The CDR3 region is CASSQEKGRFGFNGYTF. Written as DNA, the CDR3 is TGTGCCAGCAGCCAAGAAAAGGGGCGGTTTGGATTTAATGGCTACACCTTC.

This clone has a single count. V usage is TRBV4-3 and J usage is TRBJ2-7, with 7 bases matching TRBD1. The CDR3 extends over 15 amino acids. Looked up from germline, CDR1 is LGHNA and CDR2 is YSLEER. Trimming took 3 bases from V and 2 from J; bases not matched to a gene: 7. The DNA of the CDR3 is TGCGCCAGCAGCCACGCCGACAGGGCGCCCTACGAGCAGTACTTC. Residues: CASSHADRAPYEQYF.

CDR3 sequence reads: CASSYQRGQPQHF. The CDR3 DNA is TGTGCCAGCAGTTACCAAAGGGGGCAGCCCCAGCATTTT. The chain combines TRBV6-5 with TRBJ1-5; D might be TRBD1 (6 bases). Germline V gene data show CDR1 as MNHEY and CDR2 as SVGAGI. V was clipped by 2 bases and J by 7 bases, with 9 bases between them. The CDR3 loop spans 13 amino acids.

For the CDR3, the DNA is TGTGCCAGCTCACCACGGACGGGGGACTACGAGCAGTACTTC. Its protein product is CASSPRTGDYEQYF. The rearrangement uses TRBV18 and TRBJ2-7, with D maybe TRBD2 (6 bases). Germline loops: CDR1 KGHSH, CDR2 LQKENI. The ends were cut back, 1 base at V and 3 bases at J, with 10 bases in the middle. The length of the CDR3 is 14 residues.

The chain is built from TRBV7-9 and TRBJ2-2, with D perhaps TRBD2 (5 bases). This CDR3 contains 14 residues. V was pared by 3 bases and J by 3 bases, with 8 bases between. Germline assignment: CDR1 SEHNR and CDR2 FQNEAQ (reference sequence). The CDR3 reads CASSFFGDTGELFF. The CDR3 nucleotides read TGTGCCAGCAGCTTCTTCGGGGACACCGGGGAGCTGTTTTTT. Using reference TRBV7-9 and TRBJ2-2 for the parts outside the CDR3, the full variable domain is DTGVSQNPRHKITKRGQNVTFRCDPISEHNRLYWYRQTLGQGPEFLTYFQNEAQLEKSRLLSDRFSAERPKGSFSTLEIQRTEQGDSAMYLCASSFFGDTGELFFGEGSRLTVL.

The chain's CDR3 is CASSSTGGRGEKLFF. In DNA, the CDR3 is TGTGCCAGCAGCTCCACAGGGGGGAGAGGTGAAAAACTGTTTTTT. This sequence joins TRBV5-6 and TRBJ1-4; 8 bases match TRBD1. V was clipped by 3 bases and J by 7 bases; unmatched bases: 8. CDR3 length equals 15 residues. Germline CDR1 reads SGHDT; CDR2 reads YYEEEE.

The chain carries TRBV11-3 and TRBJ1-1; 7 positions match TRBD1. The germline gives CDR1 SGHNT, CDR2 YENEEA. Germline trimming cut 5 bases from V and 2 bases from J; bases unmatched to any gene: 11. The CDR3 runs 16 residues. The CDR3 protein is CASSPRTGGGNTEAFF. CDR3 DNA sequence: TGTGCCAGCAGCCCGAGGACAGGTGGGGGTAACACTGAAGCTTTCTTT.

The rearrangement uses TRBV5-1 and TRBJ1-2; TRBD1 matches at 9 bases. CDR1 and CDR2 (germline): SGHRS, YFSETQ. J lost 5 bases, V lost 0 bases, and 14 bases had no gene match. This CDR3 comprises 18 residues. CDR3 residues: CASSLDGTGTAGEYGYTF. DNA of the CDR3: TGCGCCAGCAGCTTGGATGGGACAGGGACGGCGGGAGAATATGGCTACACCTTC.

V and J are TRBV2 and TRBJ1-2; D is possibly TRBD1 (6 bases). V lost 8 bases and J 3 bases, leaving 16 bases between the germline ends. The CDR3 has 14 amino acids. In germline, CDR1 is SNHLY, CDR2 FYNNEI. CDR3 protein: CASQKGGRYYGYTF. Here the CDR3 DNA reads TGTGCCAGCCAAAAAGGGGGACGGTACTATGGCTACACCTTC.

This chain connects TRBV5-4 to TRBJ1-1; tentative D call: TRBD1 (6 bases). Trimming removed 4 bases from V and 6 bases from J, with 16 bases in between. The CDR3 has 14 amino acids. Germline V lookup: CDR1 SGHNT, CDR2 YYREEE (reference sequence). The CDR3 reads CASSPPKTGAEAFF. The CDR3 region has the DNA TGTGCCAGCAGCCCTCCTAAGACAGGAGCTGAAGCTTTCTTT.